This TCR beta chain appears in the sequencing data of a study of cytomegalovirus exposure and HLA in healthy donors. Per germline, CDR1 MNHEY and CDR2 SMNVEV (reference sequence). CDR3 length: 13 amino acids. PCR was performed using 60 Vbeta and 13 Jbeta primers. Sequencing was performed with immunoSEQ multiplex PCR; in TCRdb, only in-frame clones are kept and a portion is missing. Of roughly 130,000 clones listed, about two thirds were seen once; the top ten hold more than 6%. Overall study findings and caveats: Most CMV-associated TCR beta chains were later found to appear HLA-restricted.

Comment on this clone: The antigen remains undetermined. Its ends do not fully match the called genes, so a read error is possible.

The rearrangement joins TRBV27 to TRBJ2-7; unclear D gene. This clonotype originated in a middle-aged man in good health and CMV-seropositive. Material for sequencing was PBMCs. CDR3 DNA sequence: TGTGCCAGCAGTTTACGTGGTGCCTACGAACAGTACTTC. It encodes CASSLRGAYEQYF.